This passage covers 9 T cell receptor beta chains from one sample sequenced in a study of cytomegalovirus exposure and HLA in healthy donors. Researchers ran the PCR with 60 Vbeta and 13 Jbeta primers. Produced via immunoSEQ multiplex PCR; TCRdb's table is partial and in-frame only. The sample records approximately 84,000 clones, approximately 71% being singletons. Sequencing input: PBMCs. These receptors came from a man aged 40-49 years in good health and CMV-seronegative.

This chain connects TRBV6-5 to TRBJ2-1; maybe TRBD1 (6 bases). Deletions cut 5 bases from V and 8 bases from J, with 13 bases between. The length of the CDR3 is 13 residues. Germline CDR1 MNHEY, CDR2 SVGAGI. The CDR3 here is CASSRDRSHEQFF. The CDR3 nucleotides are TGTGCCAGCAGTCGAGACAGGTCCCATGAGCAGTTCTTC.

This clone was counted a few times. This chain connects TRBV21-1 to TRBJ2-5; TRBD2, as called in the table, went unchecked against the DNA. TRBV21-1 is given as a pseudogene. The CDR3 runs to 11 residues. CDR3 in amino acids: CASSSQETQYF. DNA for the CDR3: TGTGCCAGCAGCTCTCAAGAGACCCAGTACTTC.

The chain uses TRBV7-6 and TRBJ2-2; TRBD1 is a possible D gene (6 bases). This CDR3 spans 15 amino acids. V was shortened by 1 base and J by 4 bases, with 10 bases between the two germline ends. CDR1 SGHVS and CDR2 FNYEAQ come from the germline V gene. CDR3 amino acids: CASSLGGGFTGELFF. In nucleotides, the CDR3 is TGTGCCAGCAGCTTAGGAGGGGGATTCACCGGGGAGCTGTTTTTT. Using reference TRBV7-6 and TRBJ2-2 for the parts outside the CDR3, the full variable domain is GAGVSQSPRYKVTKRGQDVALRCDPISGHVSLYWYRQALGQGPEFLTYFNYEAQQDKSGLPNDRFSAERPEGSISTLTIQRTEQRDSAMYRCASSLGGGFTGELFFGEGSRLTVL.

Details on this clone: Other DNA sequences within the sample encode an identical CDR3. The chain employs TRBV5-1 and TRBJ2-7, with TRBD1 matching over 7 bases. The CDR3 is 13 residues long. V shed 0 bases and J 4 bases; nucleotides not matched to a gene: 1. Germline V gives CDR1 SGHRS, CDR2 YFSETQ. The CDR3 sequence is CASSLDRGYEQYF. CDR3 nucleotide sequence: TGCGCCAGCAGCTTGGACAGGGGATACGAGCAGTACTTC.

As regards this clone: The identical CDR3 is also encoded by other nucleotide sequences in the sample. CDR3 coding DNA: TGTGCCAGCAGTTTAAACAGGGTGGCCGGGGAGCTGTTTTTT. As protein: CASSLNRVAGELFF. The chain uses TRBV27 and TRBJ2-2; D is perhaps TRBD1 (6 bases). The V end was cut by 2 bases, the J end by 6 bases, with 10 bases between. There are 14 residues in the CDR3. Germline V gene data show CDR1 as MNHEY and CDR2 as SMNVEV (reference sequence).

The rearrangement joins TRBV27 to TRBJ2-7, with TRBD1 matching 7 bases. J lost 1 base, V lost 3 bases, and 0 bases had no gene match. Germline V CDR1 and CDR2: MNHEY, SMNVEV (reference sequence). The CDR3 runs 13 residues. CDR3 sequence (DNA): TGTGCCAGCAGTTTGACAGGGTCCTACGAGCAGTACTTC. Translation: CASSLTGSYEQYF.

The sample holds a few counts of this clone. V and J are TRBV7-8 and TRBJ2-7, with a tentative D call TRBD2 (5 bases). Trimming removed 1 base at V and 5 bases at J, with 12 bases between. CDR1 SGHVS and CDR2 FQNEAQ come from the germline V gene. This CDR3 has 14 residues. The CDR3 nucleotides are TGTGCCAGCAGCTTAGAACTAGATCTCGACGAGCAGTACTTC. It is translated as CASSLELDLDEQYF.

The rearrangement uses TRBV13 and TRBJ2-7, with D perhaps matching TRBD1 (6 bases). This CDR3 region has 14 residues. The germline CDR1 and CDR2 sequences are PRHDT and FYEKMQ (reference sequence). Trimming took off 5 bases at V and 3 bases at J, with 14 bases between the two ends. In DNA form, the CDR3 reads TGTGCCAGCAGCCGGTCGGACAGCAGCTACGAGCAGTACTTC. It translates to CASSRSDSSYEQYF.

V usage is TRBV6-5 and J usage is TRBJ2-5, with TRBD2 identical over 7 bases. J was trimmed by 4 bases and V by 6 bases; bases with no gene match: 11. Germline V gene sequence: CDR1 MNHEY, CDR2 SVGAGI. The CDR3 sequence is 15 residues long. In DNA form, the CDR3 reads TGTGCCAGCAGAGGGGACGGAGCGGGGAGAGAGACCCAGTACTTC. Translation: CASRGDGAGRETQYF.